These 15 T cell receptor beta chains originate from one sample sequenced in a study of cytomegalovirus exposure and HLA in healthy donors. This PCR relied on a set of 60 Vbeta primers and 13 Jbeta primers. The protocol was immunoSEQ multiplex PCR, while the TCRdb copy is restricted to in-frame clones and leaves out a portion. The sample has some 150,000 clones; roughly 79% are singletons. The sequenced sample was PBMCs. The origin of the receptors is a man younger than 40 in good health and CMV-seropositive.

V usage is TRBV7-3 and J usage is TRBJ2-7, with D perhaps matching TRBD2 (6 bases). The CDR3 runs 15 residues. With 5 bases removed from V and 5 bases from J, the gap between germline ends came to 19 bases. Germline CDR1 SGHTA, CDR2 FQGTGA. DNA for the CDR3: TGTGCCAGCAGCCCCACCGGGCGGGACTTCCACGAGCAGTACTTC. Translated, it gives CASSPTGRDFHEQYF.

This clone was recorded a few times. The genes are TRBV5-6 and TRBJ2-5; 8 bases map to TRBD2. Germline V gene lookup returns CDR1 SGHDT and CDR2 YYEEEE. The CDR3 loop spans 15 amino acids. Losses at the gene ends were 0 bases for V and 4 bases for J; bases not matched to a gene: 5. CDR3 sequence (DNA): TGTGCCAGCAGCTTGGAACTTGCGGGGGGAGAGACCCAGTACTTC. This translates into CASSLELAGGETQYF.

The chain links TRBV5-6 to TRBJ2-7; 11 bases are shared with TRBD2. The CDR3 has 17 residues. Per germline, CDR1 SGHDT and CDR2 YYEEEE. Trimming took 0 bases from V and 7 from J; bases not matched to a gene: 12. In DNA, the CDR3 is TGTGCCAGCAGCTTGGATCTAGCGGGAGGAGTATTTGGGGAGCAGTACTTC. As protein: CASSLDLAGGVFGEQYF. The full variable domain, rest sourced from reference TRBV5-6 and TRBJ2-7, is DAGVTQSPTHLIKTRGQQVTLRCSPKSGHDTVSWYQQALGQGPQFIFQYYEEEERQRGNFPDRFSGHQFPNYSSELNVNALLLGDSALYLCASSLDLAGGVFGEQYFGPGTRLTVT.

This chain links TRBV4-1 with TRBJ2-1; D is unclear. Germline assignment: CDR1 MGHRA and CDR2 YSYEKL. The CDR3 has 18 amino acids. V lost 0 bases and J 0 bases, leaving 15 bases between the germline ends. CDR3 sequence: CASSQDRSFSSSYNEQFF. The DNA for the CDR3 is TGCGCCAGCAGCCAAGATAGGAGTTTCTCAAGCTCCTACAATGAGCAGTTCTTC.

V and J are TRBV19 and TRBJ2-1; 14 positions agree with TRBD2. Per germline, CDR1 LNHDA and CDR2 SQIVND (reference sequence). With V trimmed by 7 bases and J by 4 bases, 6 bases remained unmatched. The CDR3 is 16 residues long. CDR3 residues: CASTLGTSGGYNEQFF. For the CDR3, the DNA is TGTGCCAGTACCCTTGGGACTAGCGGGGGTTACAATGAGCAGTTCTTC.

CDR3 nucleotides: TGTGCCAGCAGCTCTAGCGGAGGGTCAGATACGCAGTATTTT. Translated, it gives CASSSSGGSDTQYF. The J gene is TRBJ2-3, the V gene TRBV7-9; 7 bases are a match to TRBD2. The CDR3 contains 14 residues. V lost 4 bases to trimming and J lost 4 bases; unmatched junction nucleotides: 5. In germline, CDR1 is SEHNR, CDR2 FQNEAQ (reference sequence).

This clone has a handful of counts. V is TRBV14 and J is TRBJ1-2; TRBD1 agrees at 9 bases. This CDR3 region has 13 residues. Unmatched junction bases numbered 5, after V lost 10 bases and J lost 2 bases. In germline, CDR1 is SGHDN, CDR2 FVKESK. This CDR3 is CATTGGSNYGYTF. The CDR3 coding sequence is TGTGCCACGACAGGGGGTTCCAACTATGGCTACACCTTC.

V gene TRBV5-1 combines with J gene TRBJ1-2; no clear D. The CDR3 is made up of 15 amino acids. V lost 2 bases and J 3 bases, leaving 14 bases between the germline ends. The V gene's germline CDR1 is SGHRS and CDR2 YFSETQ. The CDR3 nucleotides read TGCGCCAGCAGCTTTCAGTCAGGTTCTGACTATGGCTACACCTTC. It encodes CASSFQSGSDYGYTF.

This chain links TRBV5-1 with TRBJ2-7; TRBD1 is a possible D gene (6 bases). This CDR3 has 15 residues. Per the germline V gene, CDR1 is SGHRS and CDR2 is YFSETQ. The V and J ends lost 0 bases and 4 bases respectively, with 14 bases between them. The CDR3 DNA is TGCGCCAGCAGCTTGGCTGGGGACACCTTATACGAGCAGTACTTC. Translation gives CASSLAGDTLYEQYF.

CDR3 bases: TGCGCCAGCAGCTTGGACAGAACCACAGATACGCAGTATTTT. Amino acids: CASSLDRTTDTQYF. The chain couples TRBV5-1 to TRBJ2-3; D gene uncertain. The CDR3 loop spans 14 amino acids. The germline CDR1 and CDR2 sequences are SGHRS and YFSETQ. V gave up 0 bases and J gave up 2 bases, with 7 bases separating them.

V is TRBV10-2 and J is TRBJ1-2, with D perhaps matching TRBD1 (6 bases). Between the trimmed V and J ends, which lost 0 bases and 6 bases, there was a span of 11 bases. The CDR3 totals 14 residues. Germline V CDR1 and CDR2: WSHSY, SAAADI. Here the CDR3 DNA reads TGCGCCAGCAGTGAGTCAGCAGGGGACGATGGCTACACCTTC. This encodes CASSESAGDDGYTF.

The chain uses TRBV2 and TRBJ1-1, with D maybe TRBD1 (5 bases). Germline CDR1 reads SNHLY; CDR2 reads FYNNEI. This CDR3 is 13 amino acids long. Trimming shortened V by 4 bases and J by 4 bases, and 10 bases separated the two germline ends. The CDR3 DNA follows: TGTGCCAGCAGTGGCCAGGGAAGCACTGAAGCTTTCTTT. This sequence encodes CASSGQGSTEAFF.

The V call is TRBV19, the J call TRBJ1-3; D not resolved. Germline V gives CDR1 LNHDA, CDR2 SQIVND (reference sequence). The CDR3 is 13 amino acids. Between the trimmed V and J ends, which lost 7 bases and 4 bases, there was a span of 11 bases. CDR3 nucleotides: TGTGCCAGTATCCGGGGAGGAGGAAACACCATATATTTT. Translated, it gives CASIRGGGNTIYF.

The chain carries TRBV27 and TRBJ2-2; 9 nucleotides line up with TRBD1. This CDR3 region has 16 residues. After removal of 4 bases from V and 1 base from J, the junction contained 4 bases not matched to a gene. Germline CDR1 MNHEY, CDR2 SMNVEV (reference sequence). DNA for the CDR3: TGTGCCAGCAGTTCAGGACAGGGGAGGAACACCGGGGAGCTGTTTTTT. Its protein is CASSSGQGRNTGELFF.

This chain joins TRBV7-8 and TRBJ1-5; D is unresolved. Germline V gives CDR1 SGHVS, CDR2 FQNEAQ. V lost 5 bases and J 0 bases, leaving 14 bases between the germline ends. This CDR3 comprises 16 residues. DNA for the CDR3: TGTGCCAGCAGCCCCTCCCCGCGGTATAGCAATCAGCCCCAGCATTTT. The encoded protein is CASSPSPRYSNQPQHF.